Shown below are 27 T cell receptor beta chains from a single sample sequenced in a study of T cell responses to AZD1222 COVID-19 vaccine. TCRdb's copy holds only in-frame clones and misses some; the assay was immunoSEQ multiplex PCR. Of 120,000 to 150,000 clones in the sample, approximately 95% were seen once. The source was peripheral blood, collected on day 0 of MenACWY control vaccination. Receptors were obtained from an adult in good health.

The chain recombines TRBV7-9 with TRBJ1-2, with D perhaps TRBD1 (5 bases). This CDR3 contains 14 residues. The germline V gene encodes CDR1 SEHNR and CDR2 FQNEAQ (reference sequence). With 4 bases removed from V and 4 bases from J, the gap between germline ends came to 13 bases. The DNA for the CDR3 is TGTGCCAGCAGCTCACCGGTGGACATCTATGGCTACACCTTC. Translating gives CASSSPVDIYGYTF.

This rearrangement joins TRBV7-2 to TRBJ2-5; D possibly corresponds to TRBD1 (6 bases). Germline V CDR1 and CDR2: SGHTA, FQGNSA. The CDR3 runs to 15 residues. Trimming cost V 2 bases and J 5 bases, with 15 bases left between them. The CDR3 coding sequence is TGTGCCAGCAGCTTAAGGGGACAAATTACGGAGACCCAGTACTTC. Amino acids: CASSLRGQITETQYF. Looking up the rest from reference TRBV7-2 and TRBJ2-5 gives the full variable domain: GAGVSQSPSNKVTEKGKDVELRCDPISGHTALYWYRQSLGQGLEFLIYFQGNSAPDKSGLPSDRFSAERTGGSVSTLTIQRTQQEDSAVYLCASSLRGQITETQYFGPGTRLLVL.

The J gene is TRBJ2-1, the V gene TRBV14, with TRBD2 matching 9 bases. The CDR3 is 15 amino acids. Trimming took 6 bases from V and 0 from J; bases not matched to a gene: 3. Germline CDR1 reads SGHDN; CDR2 reads FVKESK. The CDR3 sequence: CASSPSGASYNEQFF. The CDR3, as DNA: TGTGCCAGCAGTCCTAGCGGGGCCTCCTACAATGAGCAGTTCTTC.

CDR3 coding DNA: TGTGCCAGCAGCTTGGCACAGGGACGGGATACGCAGTATTTT. Translated: CASSLAQGRDTQYF. The rearrangement uses TRBV5-4 and TRBJ2-3, with TRBD1 as a possible D gene (6 bases). From germline, CDR1 is SGHNT and CDR2 YYREEE (reference sequence). V was trimmed by 0 bases and J by 6 bases, leaving 11 bases between them. This CDR3 has 14 amino acids.

The chain employs TRBV28 and TRBJ1-4, with no clear D. V was cut by 6 bases and J by 0 bases, with 20 bases left in between. The CDR3 sequence is 18 residues long. Per the germline V gene, CDR1 is MDHEN and CDR2 is SYDVKM. The CDR3 loop is CASSLTPLRIATNEKLFF. The CDR3 DNA reads as TGTGCCAGCAGCCTCACTCCCCTCCGGATAGCAACTAATGAAAAACTGTTTTTT.

The rearrangement uses TRBV9 and TRBJ2-2, with 7 positions matching TRBD2. The germline gives CDR1 SGDLS, CDR2 YYNGEE. The CDR3 runs 17 residues. Losses at the gene ends were 4 bases for V and 3 bases for J; bases not matched to a gene: 12. The CDR3 sequence is CASSPSLGRADTGELFF. The CDR3 DNA is TGTGCCAGCAGCCCATCCCTGGGGAGGGCGGACACCGGGGAGCTGTTTTTT.

The gene calls are TRBV9 and TRBJ2-7, with unresolved D. The germline V and J ends were trimmed by 4 bases and 2 bases, with 13 bases remaining between them. Germline lookup yields CDR1 SGDLS and CDR2 YYNGEE. The CDR3 spans 14 residues. CDR3 sequence reads: CASSPLWIAYEQYF. The CDR3 bases are TGTGCCAGCAGCCCCCTTTGGATCGCCTACGAGCAGTACTTC.

The J gene is TRBJ2-3, the V gene TRBV7-9, with 8 bases lining up with TRBD2. After removal of 11 bases from V and 4 bases from J, the junction contained 8 bases not matched to a gene. Germline CDR1 is SEHNR and CDR2 is FQNEAQ (reference sequence). CDR3 length: 13 residues. The CDR3 nucleotides are TGTGCCGGTACGGGGGGGCCGCCAGATACGCAGTATTTT. Residues: CAGTGGPPDTQYF.

To note about this clone: One end of the junction is discordant with germline, which a read error may explain. The CDR3 is CASRLGTDLNF. CDR3 DNA sequence: TGCGCCAGCAGGTTAGGGACAGACCTTAACTTT. The gene calls are TRBV5-1 and TRBJ1-1, with TRBD1 matching 7 bases. Per germline, CDR1 SGHRS and CDR2 YFSETQ. The CDR3 consists of 11 residues.

The chain carries TRBV7-8 and TRBJ2-3; 8 bases agree with TRBD1. Per germline, CDR1 SGHVS and CDR2 FQNEAQ. The J segment lost 0 bases and the V segment lost 6 bases, leaving 5 bases of the junction unmatched. This CDR3 has 15 amino acids. CDR3 residues: CASSGTGLSTDTQYF. The CDR3 DNA sequence: TGTGCCAGCAGTGGGACAGGCCTTAGCACAGATACGCAGTATTTT.

The chain links TRBV4-3 to TRBJ2-3; D is uncertain. The CDR3 covers 13 residues. CDR1 is LGHNA, CDR2 YSLEER, per germline. With 0 bases removed from V and 4 bases from J, the gap between germline ends came to 5 bases. This chain's CDR3 is CASSQEAADTQYF. Written as DNA, the CDR3 is TGCGCCAGCAGCCAAGAGGCCGCAGATACGCAGTATTTT.

The chain links TRBV5-1 to TRBJ2-5; D is ambiguous. The CDR3 has 12 amino acids. The germline V and J ends were trimmed by 3 bases and 4 bases, with 7 bases remaining between them. Germline CDR1 and CDR2: SGHRS and YFSETQ. The CDR3 nucleotides are TGCGCCAGCAGCTGGAAAGGAGAGACCCAGTACTTC. Translating gives CASSWKGETQYF.

The chain couples TRBV6-5 to TRBJ2-4; no reliable D call. V lost 5 bases and J lost 1, with 12 bases in between. The CDR3 runs to 15 residues. Germline loops: CDR1 MNHEY, CDR2 SVGAGI. The CDR3 reads CASSPGLAAKNIQYF. The CDR3 DNA sequence: TGTGCCAGCAGTCCCGGGCTGGCGGCCAAAAACATTCAGTACTTC.

J is TRBJ2-7 and V is TRBV6-5; TRBD1 aligns across 9 bases. Losses at the gene ends were 0 bases for V and 0 bases for J; bases not matched to a gene: 3. This CDR3 has 16 residues. Per germline, CDR1 MNHEY and CDR2 SVGAGI. CDR3: CASSYSGTGSSYEQYF. CDR3 sequence (DNA): TGTGCCAGCAGTTACTCGGGGACAGGGAGCTCCTACGAGCAGTACTTC.

This chain links TRBV6-5 with TRBJ1-1; possible D gene TRBD1, 6 bases. In germline, CDR1 is MNHEY, CDR2 SVGAGI. The ends were cut back, 6 bases at V and 2 bases at J, with 10 bases in the middle. The CDR3 contains 13 residues. The CDR3 is CASRTGINTEAFF. CDR3 in DNA: TGTGCCAGCAGGACAGGTATAAACACTGAAGCTTTCTTT.

The chain joins TRBV6-1 to TRBJ1-2, with D perhaps TRBD1 (6 bases). This CDR3 comprises 14 residues. Germline V gene lookup returns CDR1 MNHNS and CDR2 SASEGT. Trimming left V 0 bases short and J 8 bases short, with 13 bases between. This CDR3 reads CASSEAWGARGYTF. CDR3 coding DNA: TGTGCCAGCAGTGAAGCTTGGGGGGCGCGAGGCTACACCTTC.

The genes are TRBV5-1 and TRBJ1-3; D is uncertain. Trimming took off 1 base at V and 0 bases at J, with 8 bases between the two ends. There are 15 residues in the CDR3. Germline CDR1 reads SGHRS; CDR2 reads YFSETQ. CDR3 residues: CASSLTASSGNTIYF. CDR3 nucleotide sequence: TGCGCCAGCAGCTTGACAGCGTCCTCTGGAAACACCATATATTTT. The full variable domain, completed using reference TRBV5-1 and TRBJ1-3, is KAGVTQTPRYLIKTRGQQVTLSCSPISGHRSVSWYQQTPGQGLQFLFEYFSETQRNKGNFPGRFSGRQFSNSRSEMNVSTLELGDSALYLCASSLTASSGNTIYFGEGSWLTVV.

This clone was observed once. V usage is TRBV11-3 and J usage is TRBJ2-1; D is perhaps TRBD2 (5 bases). The CDR3 is 13 amino acids. Germline CDR1 is SGHNT and CDR2 is YENEEA. V was cut by 5 bases and J by 7 bases, with 12 bases left in between. The CDR3 bases are TGTGCCAGCAGCGAACTAGGTTCGAATGAGCAGTTCTTC. It is translated as CASSELGSNEQFF.

V usage is TRBV6-5 and J usage is TRBJ1-4; 9 bases are a match to TRBD1. CDR3 length equals 14 residues. The germline gives CDR1 MNHEY, CDR2 SVGAGI. Germline trimming cut 6 bases from V and 7 bases from J; bases unmatched to any gene: 6. The CDR3 DNA sequence: TGTGCCAGCAGGGGGACAGGGCAGGTTGAAAAACTGTTTTTT. Residues: CASRGTGQVEKLFF.

V is TRBV19 and J is TRBJ1-1; TRBD1 is a possible D gene (5 bases). This CDR3 has 15 residues. V lost 4 bases and J lost 0, with 12 bases in between. From germline, CDR1 is LNHDA and CDR2 SQIVND (reference sequence). The CDR3, as DNA: TGTGCCAGTAGTACGAGACAGAGCATGAACACTGAAGCTTTCTTT. Its translation is CASSTRQSMNTEAFF.

The chain has TRBV10-1 and TRBJ1-4, with no clear D. Between the trimmed V and J ends, which lost 5 bases and 6 bases, there was a span of 13 bases. CDR1 and CDR2 from the germline V gene are WNHNN and SYGVQD (reference sequence). This CDR3 region has 14 residues. The CDR3 loop is CASSSTESDEKLFF. As DNA, the CDR3 is TGCGCCAGCAGTAGCACCGAGTCTGATGAAAAACTGTTTTTT.

This CDR3 reads CATSPGQPNYGYTF. The CDR3 nucleotides are TGTGCCACCAGTCCGGGACAGCCTAACTATGGCTACACCTTC. This chain uses TRBV24-1 with TRBJ1-2, with 7 bases matching TRBD1. The trim removed 6 bases at V and 0 bases at J, leaving 3 bases unmatched. Germline V lookup: CDR1 KGHDR, CDR2 SFDVKD. The CDR3 consists of 14 residues.

The table lists this clone with a count of one. The chain links TRBV5-6 to TRBJ2-7, with TRBD2 identical over 8 bases. Germline V lookup: CDR1 SGHDT, CDR2 YYEEEE. The CDR3 is 19 amino acids. Trimming cost V 0 bases and J 0 bases; bases outside gene matches: 14. CDR3 loop: CASSLAASGSRRGSYEQYF. As DNA, the CDR3 is TGTGCCAGCAGCTTGGCGGCTAGCGGGTCCCGAAGAGGCTCCTACGAGCAGTACTTC. Supplemented by reference TRBV5-6 and TRBJ2-7, the full variable domain reads DAGVTQSPTHLIKTRGQQVTLRCSPKSGHDTVSWYQQALGQGPQFIFQYYEEEERQRGNFPDRFSGHQFPNYSSELNVNALLLGDSALYLCASSLAASGSRRGSYEQYFGPGTRLTVT.

The chain employs TRBV2 and TRBJ2-3; D unclear. CDR3 length: 16 residues. The V gene lost 0 bases and the J gene lost 4 bases, with 14 bases spanning the gap. Germline loops: CDR1 SNHLY, CDR2 FYNNEI. The CDR3 sequence: CASSEAQSTTADTQYF. CDR3 nucleotides: TGTGCCAGCAGTGAAGCGCAATCTACGACTGCAGATACGCAGTATTTT.

The chain is built from TRBV28 and TRBJ2-1; unclear D gene. The CDR3 is 13 amino acids. Per germline, CDR1 MDHEN and CDR2 SYDVKM. Between the trimmed V and J ends, which lost 4 bases and 6 bases, there was a span of 10 bases. CDR3 DNA sequence: TGTGCCAGCAGTTCCCTGGGAACCAATGAGCAGTTCTTC. This sequence encodes CASSSLGTNEQFF.

V is TRBV5-1 and J is TRBJ1-1; D unresolved. V lost 0 bases and J 5 bases, leaving 11 bases between the germline ends. From germline, CDR1 is SGHRS and CDR2 YFSETQ. The CDR3 sequence is 14 residues long. The CDR3 region is CASSLAGSPTEAFF. CDR3 in DNA: TGCGCCAGCAGCTTGGCGGGGAGTCCTACTGAAGCTTTCTTT.

Comment on this clone: Other DNA sequences in this specimen translate into the identical CDR3. The chain employs TRBV5-1 and TRBJ1-1, with D perhaps TRBD1 (5 bases). Germline CDR1 and CDR2: SGHRS and YFSETQ. The CDR3 totals 14 residues. The V end was cut by 4 bases, the J end by 2 bases, with 12 bases between. CDR3 DNA sequence: TGCGCCAGCAGCCCCGGGACGCTTAACACTGAAGCTTTCTTT. It specifies CASSPGTLNTEAFF.